The entry below gives a single TCR beta chain sequence along with its context. The target antigen is unknown. This record belongs to a study of PD-L1 blockade in urothelial cancer. As for the study in general: Patients with male sex and bladder-origin urothelial cancer accounted for most of the 29 enrolled. Researchers found blood samples held a median of roughly 140,000 T cells.

The time point denotes: pretreatment peripheral blood. Urothelial carcinoma in patients was locally advanced or metastatic. Only in-frame clones appear in the TCRdb table, and some are missing; sequencing was by immunoSEQ multiplex PCR. This table holds 50,000 to 55,000 clones, approximately 80% found once. The V gene's germline CDR1 is SGHRS and CDR2 YFSETQ. V dropped 2 bases and J dropped 2; count of bases not matched to a gene: 1. The CDR3 is 16 amino acids. General observations from the study: Sub-median blood TCR clonality before treatment predicted longer survival.

The chain recombines TRBV5-1 with TRBJ2-2, with 12 bases lining up with TRBD2. This clonotype was sampled from a man aged 50 to 60 with urothelial cancer. The sequencing here drew on PBMCs, taken around atezolizumab (anti-PD-L1) treatment. CDR3 DNA sequence: TGCGCCAGCAGCTTAGGACTAGCGGGAAACACCGGGGAGCTGTTTTTT. Translated: CASSLGLAGNTGELFF.